A single T cell receptor beta chain is shown here with its context. The CDR3 spans 17 residues. V lost 3 bases, J lost 5 bases, and 6 bases stayed unmatched. CDR1 SGHAT and CDR2 FQNNGV come from the germline V gene. The record originates from a study of blood T cells in healthy people across ages. For the second PCR, which ran for roughly 6 to 11 cycles, a sample-barcoded 5' primer and a J-beta primer mix were used. TCRdb independently ran MiXCR on the 5' RACE reads; one entry per CDR3 protein. The data show about 570,000 distinct CDR3 sequences, around a quarter seen once. These data also featured in a second study, about T cells of mothers and their children.

Sequencing was performed on blood. This TCR came from a boy aged 2 to 10 in good health. This chain uses TRBV11-2 with TRBJ2-1, with TRBD2 matching over 14 bases. The CDR3 DNA reads as TGTGCCAGCAGCTTGCGGACTAGCGGGAGGTCAAACAATGAGCAGTTCTTC. This translates into CASSLRTSGRSNNEQFF.